What follows describes a single T cell receptor (beta chain). The CDR3 extends over 13 amino acids. Germline CDR1 is SGHTA and CDR2 is FQGNSA. V lost 3 bases to trimming and J lost 6 bases, with 11 bases between them. How the authors handled the data: Amplification of reference gene primers was used by the study to estimate nucleated cell counts. This table comes from immunoSEQ multiplex PCR, and its TCRdb copy is limited to in-frame clones, with some not included. Clonal size and the V and J genes are those of that table, whereas D and trimming came from the DNA. Altogether around 29,000 clones are present, nearly 90% being singletons, with the ten largest covering 9.3%. The sample comes from a study of blood T cell repertoires in COVID-19. Study context: The United States, Italy and Spain were the sources of the acute and convalescent COVID-19 samples. Sample material is recorded as cDNA or gDNA derived from T cells, B-cell-depleted T cells, or PBMCs.

The sequence came from a human donor in a cohort sampled during active COVID-19. The genes are TRBV7-2 and TRBJ1-1; unclear D gene. Sequenced sample: peripheral blood. The CDR3 region is CASSFQRYSEAFF. The DNA of the CDR3 is TGTGCCAGCAGCTTTCAGCGTTACTCTGAAGCTTTCTTT.